The 22 T cell receptor beta chains in this list originate from one sample, sequenced in a study of regulatory T cells in long-lasting Graves disease. This sample's time point: newly diagnosed GD, antithyroid drugs for less than 3 months. Following extraction of RNA from PBMCs, that RNA was used to make the TCR library. CDR3 regions were amplified by Arm-PCR using iRepertoire HTBI primers to build TCR beta libraries. TCRdb itself ran the multiplex PCR reads through MiXCR, one entry per CDR3 protein. The table includes some 330,000 distinct CDR3 sequences, approximately 10% detected once. This sample was shared with a second study, whose subject was T cells in Graves' hyperthyroidism and ophthalmopathy.

Sequencing was performed on peripheral blood mononuclear cells (PBMCs), taken at new diagnosis, from a patient treated with antithyroid drugs. The origin of the receptors is a woman aged 18-35 years with Graves disease.

This clonotype was seen at least ten times. V and J are TRBV12-3 or TRBV12-4 and TRBJ1-1, with D possibly being TRBD1 (5 bases). Deletions cut 6 bases from V and 0 bases from J, with 8 bases between. This CDR3 comprises 13 residues. This CDR3 is CASSSTVNTEAFF. CDR3 nucleotide sequence: TGTGCCAGCAGCTCGACAGTGAACACTGAAGCTTTCTTT.

V gene TRBV19 combines with J gene TRBJ1-6; no firm D call. Germline assignment: CDR1 LNHDA and CDR2 SQIVND (reference sequence). The V and J ends lost 5 bases and 0 bases respectively, with 14 bases between them. This CDR3 contains 17 residues. CDR3 sequence reads: CASSRQKISSYNSPLHF. CDR3 sequence (DNA): TGTGCCAGTAGTCGGCAGAAAATAAGCTCCTATAATTCACCCCTCCACTTT.

A few counts support this clonotype. The V gene is TRBV5-4, the J gene TRBJ2-2; 7 bases match TRBD1. This CDR3 is 19 amino acids long. Germline CDR1 SGHNT, CDR2 YYREEE (reference sequence). Trimming cost V 4 bases and J 4 bases; bases outside gene matches: 19. CDR3 bases: TGTGCCAGCAGCCCTACATCGGGCGAACAGGGGTGGGGCACCGGGGAGCTGTTTTTT. This encodes CASSPTSGEQGWGTGELFF.

The rearrangement uses TRBV4-2 and TRBJ1-4, with D possibly TRBD1 on 5 matching bases. Germline V CDR1 and CDR2: LGHNA, YNFKEQ. CDR3 length equals 14 residues. Trimming took 0 bases from V and 8 from J, leaving 10 bases between them. As DNA, the CDR3 is TGTGCCAGCAGCCAAGACGGGGAGGGGGAAAAACTGTTTTTT. Translated, it gives CASSQDGEGEKLFF.

The table lists this clonotype with many counts. The CDR3 sequence: CASSLVPTDTQYF. The CDR3 DNA reads TGTGCCAGCAGCTTAGTCCCCACAGATACGCAGTATTTT. The chain links TRBV7-9 to TRBJ2-3, with D unresolved. CDR3 length: 13 amino acids. In germline, CDR1 is SEHNR, CDR2 FQNEAQ (reference sequence). V dropped 1 base and J dropped 2 bases, with 4 bases sitting between them. Complete variable domain (other parts from reference TRBV7-9 and TRBJ2-3): DTGVSQNPRHKITKRGQNVTFRCDPISEHNRLYWYRQTLGQGPEFLTYFQNEAQLEKSRLLSDRFSAERPKGSFSTLEIQRTEQGDSAMYLCASSLVPTDTQYFGPGTRLTVL.

This clonotype was seen a few times. The V call is TRBV6-5, the J call TRBJ2-2; no definite D call. Trimming removed 2 bases at V and 2 bases at J, with 6 bases between. Per germline, CDR1 MNHEY and CDR2 SVGAGI. The CDR3 totals 14 residues. The CDR3 nucleotides are TGTGCCAGCAGTTACCCCTATAACACCGGGGAGCTGTTTTTT. This sequence encodes CASSYPYNTGELFF.

This clonotype was detected ten times or more. This chain joins TRBV7-9 and TRBJ2-1, with 7 bases that match TRBD2. V shed 5 bases and J 4 bases; nucleotides not matched to a gene: 14. Germline assignment: CDR1 SEHNR and CDR2 FQNEAQ (reference sequence). The CDR3 is 17 residues long. The CDR3 here is CASSPIRLAARYNEQFF. CDR3 sequence (DNA): TGTGCCAGCAGCCCTATTAGACTAGCAGCCAGATACAATGAGCAGTTCTTC.

In this sample, this clonotype turned up many times. The chain uses TRBV2 and TRBJ2-1; 7 bases map to TRBD2. Germline V lookup: CDR1 SNHLY, CDR2 FYNNEI. Trimming cost V 3 bases and J 8 bases; bases outside gene matches: 7. The CDR3 extends over 14 amino acids. The DNA of the CDR3 is TGTGCCAGCAGTGAGTCATTAGGGAGGGATGAGCAGTTCTTC. It yields the protein CASSESLGRDEQFF.

This clonotype was found many times. The V call is TRBV9, the J call TRBJ2-1; D possibly uses TRBD1 or TRBD2 (5 bases each). V shed 2 bases and J shed 9 bases, with 15 bases lying between them. Germline V CDR1 and CDR2: SGDLS, YYNGEE. CDR3 length: 14 amino acids. CDR3 bases: TGTGCCAGCAGCGTCGCCGACGGGACCGGTGAGCAGTTCTTC. The encoded protein is CASSVADGTGEQFF.

This clonotype was seen at least ten times. V usage is TRBV7-9 and J usage is TRBJ1-5; D is possibly TRBD1 (6 bases). CDR3 length: 13 residues. Per germline, CDR1 SEHNR and CDR2 FQNEAQ (reference sequence). The V end was cut by 5 bases, the J end by 5 bases, with 10 bases between. The CDR3 DNA sequence: TGTGCCAGCAGCCTCCCAGGGGATCAGCCCCAGCATTTT. Protein: CASSLPGDQPQHF.

This clonotype came up a few times. The chain combines TRBV7-9 with TRBJ2-1; D remains unclear. Trimming took 3 bases from V and 5 from J, leaving 14 bases between them. Germline lookup yields CDR1 SEHNR and CDR2 FQNEAQ (reference sequence). The CDR3 contains 15 residues. CDR3 sequence: CASSFFPSHHNEQFF. The DNA of the CDR3 is TGTGCCAGCAGCTTCTTTCCCTCGCATCACAATGAGCAGTTCTTC.

This clonotype was counted between two and nine times. The chain uses TRBV20-1 and TRBJ2-7; 12 bases fit TRBD2. The CDR3 loop spans 13 amino acids. V dropped 1 base and J dropped 6; count of bases not matched to a gene: 1. Germline assignment: CDR1 DFQATT and CDR2 SNEGSKA (reference sequence). The CDR3 here is CSARGTSGAEQYV. The CDR3 nucleotides are TGCAGTGCTAGAGGGACTAGCGGGGCCGAGCAGTACGTC.

This clonotype has only a few counts. The chain recombines TRBV10-3 with TRBJ1-1, with D uncertain. Germline V gives CDR1 ENHRY, CDR2 SYGVKD. This CDR3 is built from 12 residues. V lost 7 bases, J lost 3 bases, and 9 bases lay in between. CDR3 residues: CAIKRADTEAFF. The CDR3 DNA reads TGTGCCATCAAGCGAGCGGACACTGAAGCTTTCTTT.

In DNA form, the CDR3 reads TGTGCCAGCAGTGAGTCTGGGACAGGGTTGACCCAGTACTTC. Translated: CASSESGTGLTQYF. The chain links TRBV25-1 to TRBJ2-5; TRBD1 aligns across 9 bases. The CDR3 totals 14 residues. Germline trimming cut 3 bases from V and 7 bases from J; bases unmatched to any gene: 6. Germline-derived CDR1 and CDR2 are MGHDK and SYGVNS.

This clonotype was observed many times. The chain employs TRBV11-2 and TRBJ2-7; 14 bases map to TRBD2. This CDR3 region has 16 residues. The germline V gene encodes CDR1 SGHAT and CDR2 FQNNGV. V shed 3 bases, J shed 4 bases, and the junction held 5 bases outside the gene matches. The CDR3 coding sequence is TGTGCCAGCAGCTTTCGACTAGCGGGAGGGAGGTACGAGCAGTACTTC. Its protein product is CASSFRLAGGRYEQYF.

Ten or more counts support this clonotype. The rearrangement links TRBV12-3 or TRBV12-4 to TRBJ2-3, with a possible D match to TRBD2 (6 bases). This CDR3 has 14 residues. Deletions cut 8 bases from V and 2 bases from J, with 14 bases between. The CDR3 reads CASGPGLYTDTQYF. The CDR3 nucleotides are TGTGCCAGCGGCCCGGGACTTTACACAGATACGCAGTATTTT.

This clonotype was recorded at least ten times. V usage is TRBV20-1 and J usage is TRBJ2-1; TRBD2 aligns across 10 bases. Germline V lookup: CDR1 DFQATT, CDR2 SNEGSKA (reference sequence). The CDR3 loop spans 20 amino acids. V trimming: 6 bases; J trimming: 7 bases; junction bases outside the gene matches: 27. The CDR3 DNA is TGCAGTGCCCGTTTCTTAAGGGCTAGCGGGGGAAGGGGTTTAGTTAATGAGCAGTTCTTC. This codes for CSARFLRASGGRGLVNEQFF.

This clonotype was recorded at least ten times. The V call is TRBV3-1, the J call TRBJ2-1, with a tentative D call TRBD1 (6 bases). Germline lookup yields CDR1 LGHDT and CDR2 YNNKEL (reference sequence). With 5 bases removed from V and 0 bases from J, the gap between germline ends came to 23 bases. CDR3 length: 19 amino acids. CDR3 DNA sequence: TGTGCCAGCAGCACACAACTACCGGGACAACGGAGCTCCTACAATGAGCAGTTCTTC. Its translation is CASSTQLPGQRSSYNEQFF.

The genes are TRBV4-2 and TRBJ2-3, with D perhaps TRBD2 (6 bases). Trimming stripped 0 bases from V and 4 bases from J, with 11 bases between. The CDR3 is 15 residues long. From germline, CDR1 is LGHNA and CDR2 YNFKEQ. The CDR3 spells CASSQDPGRPDTQYF. The CDR3, as DNA: TGTGCCAGCAGCCAAGATCCAGGGAGGCCAGATACGCAGTATTTT.

This clonotype was seen a handful of times. The rearrangement links TRBV6-1 to TRBJ1-1, with 11 bases identical to TRBD1. This CDR3 contains 16 residues. CDR1 and CDR2 from the germline V gene are MNHNS and SASEGT. The trim removed 4 bases at V and 3 bases at J, leaving 7 bases unmatched. This chain's CDR3 is CASSARTGGGDTEAFF. For the CDR3, the DNA is TGTGCCAGCAGTGCCCGGACAGGGGGCGGGGACACTGAAGCTTTCTTT.

This clonotype was recorded at least ten times. The rearrangement joins TRBV13 to TRBJ2-7; TRBD1 aligns across 9 bases. The CDR3 totals 14 residues. With 2 bases clipped from V and 6 bases from J, the junction kept 5 bases outside the gene matches. Germline CDR1 is PRHDT and CDR2 is FYEKMQ (reference sequence). CDR3 amino acids: CASSLKQGAREQYV. The CDR3 DNA sequence: TGTGCCAGCAGCTTAAAACAGGGGGCACGCGAGCAGTACGTC.

This clonotype was seen ten or more times. The gene calls are TRBV28 and TRBJ1-5, with unresolved D. Per germline, CDR1 MDHEN and CDR2 SYDVKM. The CDR3 sequence is 12 residues long. Trimming took 3 bases from V and 6 from J, leaving 6 bases between them. Here the CDR3 reads CASSFGSQPQHF. Here the CDR3 DNA reads TGTGCCAGCAGTTTCGGGAGTCAGCCCCAGCATTTT.